Each of the 13 T cell receptor beta chains below was sequenced from the same sample in a study of CD8+ T cells in alopecia areata. RNA extraction was followed by reverse transcription into cDNA, which acted as the sequencing template. TCRdb keeps only in-frame clones here, not all; method: immunoSEQ multiplex PCR. The sample yields under 4,500 clones, without any singletons. Sorting of pooled cutaneous lymph node cells was based on CD4, CD8alpha, NKG2D, NKG2ACE and other markers. Sample: CD8+ T cells sorted from a lymph node. All receptors come from a C3H/HeJ mouse with alopecia areata. Strain MHC haplotype: H2-k.

This clone was recorded at least ten times. Genes and germline are mouse. The read falls 4 residues short of the CDR3 end, and the missing part is taken from the germline J gene. The chain joins TRBV5 to TRBJ2-7, with D possibly TRBD1 on 6 matching bases. Germline CDR1 reads LGHNA; CDR2 reads YNLKQL (reference sequence). CDR3 length: 14 residues. The sequenced CDR3 bases are TGTGCCAGCAGCCAAGATAGAGGACAGTAT. Encoded protein: CASSQDRGQY. The full CDR3 is CASSQDRGQYEQYF.

This clone was recorded many times. The germline and genes are mouse ones. With the read ending 4 residues before the CDR3 end, the germline J gene is used to fill in that end. This chain uses TRBV13-2 with TRBJ2-5; 7 positions agree with TRBD2. J gave up 2 bases and V 5 bases, and 5 bases lay outside the gene matches. The germline gives CDR1 NNHNN, CDR2 SYGAGS (reference sequence). The CDR3 is made up of 14 amino acids. The CDR3 DNA, read in part, is TGTGCCAGCGGGAACTGGGGACTCCAAGAC. Translation gives CASGNWGLQD. The full CDR3 protein reads CASGNWGLQDTQYF.

There are a few counts of this clone. These gene names are mouse names. The sequenced fragment ends 4 residues before the CDR3 boundary, so the rest is inferred from the germline J gene. The chain recombines TRBV13-3 with TRBJ2-1, with 11 positions matching TRBD2. Germline loops: CDR1 NNHDY, CDR2 SYVADS. Trimming cost V 4 bases and J 5 bases; bases outside gene matches: 2. The length of the CDR3 is 14 residues. Incomplete CDR3 DNA: TGTGCCAGCAGTTTGGGACTGGGGGATGCT. Its protein is CASSLGLGDA. The whole CDR3 region reads CASSLGLGDAEQFF.

Ten or more counts support this clone. The genes are named according to mouse. The read is 4 residues too short to cover the CDR3 end, so that end is filled in from the germline J gene. The V gene is TRBV13-3, the J gene TRBJ2-7, with D uncertain. The CDR3 contains 13 residues. Germline V gene sequence: CDR1 NNHDY, CDR2 SYVADS. The chain's CDR3 is CASSDGQIYEQYF. CDR3 bases read: TGTGCCAGCAGTGATGGACAAATATAT.

This clone appeared many times. Mouse gene names and germline throughout. This sample also contains other DNA sequences that code for the same CDR3. CDR3: CASSGDRVNQDTQYF. The part of the CDR3 DNA that was read is TGTGCCAGCAGTGGGGACAGGGTTAACCAAGAC. V is TRBV19 and J is TRBJ2-5; TRBD1 agrees at 9 bases. Read sequence stops 4 residues before the CDR3 end, and the germline J gene provides the missing end. J lost 0 bases, V lost 4 bases, and 3 bases had no gene match. Looked up from germline, CDR1 is FNHDT and CDR2 is SITEND (reference sequence). This CDR3 comprises 15 residues.

As concerns this clone: Here the gene names and germline are mouse. The observed sequence ends 3 residues before the CDR3 terminus, with the missing tail filled in from the germline J gene. The V and J genes are TRBV13-3 and TRBJ1-6, with TRBD1 matching over 8 bases. TRBJ1-6 is placed among ORFs of uncertain function. This CDR3 comprises 15 residues. Losses at the gene ends were 7 bases for V and 4 bases for J; bases not matched to a gene: 7. Germline V gene sequence: CDR1 NNHDY, CDR2 SYVADS. The sequenced part of the CDR3 DNA is TGTGCCAGCCACCGGGACAGGAAATATAATTCGCCC. Amino acid sequence: CASHRDRKYNSP. In full, the CDR3 reads CASHRDRKYNSPLYF.

This clone was counted at least ten times. Gene names are the mouse ones. The read is 4 residues too short to cover the CDR3 end, so that end is filled in from the germline J gene. The chain is built from TRBV1 and TRBJ2-5, with 7 bases fitting TRBD2. The V gene's germline CDR1 is NSQYPW and CDR2 LRSPGD (reference sequence). This CDR3 is 16 amino acids long. V shed 1 base and J 2 bases; nucleotides not matched to a gene: 6. The covered CDR3 bases are TGCACCTGCAGTGCAGGATGGGCTGGGGGCCAAGAC. This translates into CTCSAGWAGGQD. The entire CDR3 protein is CTCSAGWAGGQDTQYF.

This clone was counted ten times or more. Gene labels here are mouse ones. The CDR3 extends 4 residues past the end of the read, so its final part is completed from the germline J gene. V usage is TRBV5 and J usage is TRBJ2-7, with D uncertain. The CDR3 totals 12 residues. CDR1 is LGHNA, CDR2 YNLKQL, per germline (reference sequence). CDR3 DNA, as far as it was read: TGTGCCAGCAGCCAAGATGGTTAT. Translated, it gives CASSQDGY. The whole CDR3 sequence is CASSQDGYEQYF.

This clone was seen repeatedly, ten times or more. Each gene name is a mouse one. The missing CDR3 end, 4 residues past where the read stops, is filled in from the germline J gene. This chain joins TRBV19 and TRBJ2-7, with a tentative D call TRBD1 (5 bases). The CDR3 is 12 residues long. CDR1 and CDR2 (germline): FNHDT, SITEND (reference sequence). V was shortened by 7 bases and J by 0 bases, with 8 bases between the two germline ends. The CDR3 is CASLDSSYEQYF. The covered CDR3 bases are TGTGCCAGCCTCGACAGCTCCTAT.

This clone is medium-sized by share. Gene names are mouse gene names. From the germline J gene comes the end of the CDR3, since the read stops 4 residues before it. This chain uses TRBV29 with TRBJ2-7; 10 nucleotides agree with TRBD1. The V gene's germline CDR1 is MSHET and CDR2 SYDVDS. This CDR3 contains 13 residues. The CDR3 DNA, read in part, is TGTGCTAGCAGTTGGGGGACAGGGGAT. Translating gives CASSWGTGD. In full, the CDR3 reads CASSWGTGDEQYF.

The sample holds many counts of this clone. The listed genes are named as in mouse. CDR3 DNA, as far as it was read: TGTGCCAGCAGTGGGACAGTTTCCTATAATTCGCCC. Translated: CASSGTVSYNSP. The CDR3 as a whole reads CASSGTVSYNSPLYF. The rearrangement joins TRBV13-1 to TRBJ1-6, with D possibly being TRBD1 (6 bases). The DNA ends 3 residues before the CDR3 does, and the rest of the CDR3 is filled in from the germline J gene. TRBJ1-6 is noted as an ORF with a role that remains uncertain. The V end lost 3 bases, the J end lost 0 bases, and 7 bases lay between the germline ends. The CDR3 has 15 residues. Germline V gives CDR1 NSHNY, CDR2 SYGAGN.

This clone was seen a few times. At one end, the junction sequence differs from germline, possibly due to a read error. Germline and genes: mouse. The read is 4 residues too short to cover the CDR3 end, so that end is filled in from the germline J gene. This chain connects TRBV29 to TRBJ2-3; D is perhaps TRBD1 (5 bases). CDR3 length equals 17 residues. Germline CDR1 and CDR2: MSHET and SYDVDS. The CDR3 spells CASSVPPRAASAETLYF. CDR3 DNA (partial): TGTGCCAGCAGTGTCCCCCCCAGGGCGGCTAGTGCAGAA.

This clone was picked up many times. Gene names are mouse gene names. The read stops 4 residues short of the end of the CDR3; the missing end is completed from the germline J gene. V gene TRBV17 combines with J gene TRBJ1-2; D unresolved. This CDR3 has 13 residues. V lost 2 bases and J 2 bases, leaving 6 bases between the germline ends. Per germline, CDR1 MNHDT and CDR2 YYDKIL. The CDR3 bases that were read are TGTGCTAGCAGTAGACACAATAACTCC. It encodes CASSRHNNS. The whole CDR3 is CASSRHNNSDYTF.